These T cell receptor beta chains were read from a single sample in a study of T cell responses to AZD1222 COVID-19 vaccine. Method: immunoSEQ multiplex PCR; TCRdb's copy keeps in-frame clones and lacks some. The sample has fewer than 150,000 clones; around 89% are singletons. Sequences were derived from peripheral blood, sampled on day 0 of AZD1222 vaccination. Receptors were obtained from an adult in good health. The CDR3 runs from the conserved cysteine through the conserved F or W. D genes are given only for firm matches. Clone size is stated in some rows and not others, as once, few, many or a class when expanded.

V gene	J gene	D gene	clone size	CDR3 DNA	CDR3 protein
TRBV5-1	TRBJ2-4	-	-	TGCGCCAGCAGCTTGGGGCTGGGGGCCAAAAACATTCAGTACTTC	CASSLGLGAKNIQYF
TRBV4-1	TRBJ1-5	-	-	TGCGCCAGCAGCCAATATTACACAGAAAATCAGCCCCAGCATTTT	CASSQYYTENQPQHF
TRBV28	TRBJ1-6	TRBD1	-	TGTGCCAGCAGTTTATTCGCAGGGGGGAATTCACCCCTCCACTTT	CASSLFAGGNSPLHF
TRBV12-3/TRBV12-4	TRBJ1-1	-	-	TGTGCCAGCAGCCGCGGGACGAACACTGAAGCTTTCTTT	CASSRGTNTEAFF
TRBV7-6	TRBJ2-5	-	-	TGTGCCAGCAGCTTAGTGGAAACTGCGGGGCAGGGGAAGTACTTC	CASSLVETAGQGKYF
TRBV5-4	TRBJ1-2	-	-	TGTGCCAGCAGCCCTGATGGAGGTAGCTATGGCTACACCTTC	CASSPDGGSYGYTF
TRBV5-5	TRBJ1-5	-	-	TGTGCCAGCAGCTCCCGTTATAGCAATCAGCCCCAGCATTTT	CASSSRYSNQPQHF
TRBV13	TRBJ2-3	-	few	TGTGCCAGCAGCTTAGGGTCTAGTTTCACAGATACGCAGTATTTT	CASSLGSSFTDTQYF
TRBV27	TRBJ2-3	TRBD1	-	TGTGCCAGCAGCACCGGGACAGGGCCTCTTCCTAGCACAGATACGCAGTATTTT	CASSTGTGPLPSTDTQYF
TRBV7-2	TRBJ1-6	-	few	TGTGCCAGCAGCTTAGACTGGGGCCCTAATTCACCCCTCCACTTT	CASSLDWGPNSPLHF
TRBV2	TRBJ1-4	-	-	TGTGCCAGCAAACCCGGAACGGCTAATGAAAAACTGTTTTTT	CASKPGTANEKLFF
TRBV11-1	TRBJ1-2	-	-	TGTGCCAGCAGCGGCAGGTCCGCCGTAGATGGCTACACCTTC	CASSGRSAVDGYTF
TRBV28	TRBJ2-7	TRBD1	-	TGTGCCAGCAGGATACAGGGGGGATACGAGCAGTACTTC	CASRIQGGYEQYF
TRBV6-5	TRBJ1-3	-	few	TGTGCCAGCAGTCACCAACAGGGCTCTGGAAACACCATATATTTT	CASSHQQGSGNTIYF
TRBV9	TRBJ2-3	-	-	TGTGCCAGCAGCGTCCGGAGCACAGATACGCAGTATTTT	CASSVRSTDTQYF
TRBV19	TRBJ1-2	-	-	TGTGCCAGTAGTATTACCGGGTCGGGCTACACCTTC	CASSITGSGYTF
TRBV5-1	TRBJ2-7	TRBD1	-	TGCGCCAGCAGCCCCACAGGGGGATTTGGAGAGCAGTACTTC	CASSPTGGFGEQYF
TRBV6-4	TRBJ1-1	-	once	TGTGCCAGCAGTGACTCTGAGAACACTGAAGCTTTCTTT	CASSDSENTEAFF
TRBV2	TRBJ2-1	-	-	TGTGCCAGCATCCTACTTGAGCAGTTCTTC	CASILLEQFF
TRBV2	TRBJ1-5	-	-	TGTGCCAGCAGTACCCTCCAGGGAGCGGAACAGCCCCAGCATTTT	CASSTLQGAEQPQHF
TRBV2	TRBJ2-2	TRBD2	-	TGTGCCAGCAGTGAATTAGCGGGGGGCCCCGGGGAGCTGTTTTTT	CASSELAGGPGELFF
TRBV7-2	TRBJ2-3	-	-	TGTGCCAGCAGCTTAGAGGGGCCCACTCGCGGTACGCAGTATTTT	CASSLEGPTRGTQYF
TRBV19	TRBJ1-2	-	few	TGTGCCAGTAGTTTACGACAAAATCCTAACTATGGCTACACCTTC	CASSLRQNPNYGYTF
TRBV15	TRBJ2-7	-	few	TGTGCCACCAGCAGACTTCCTTCAGGGTTCTACGAGCAGTACTTC	CATSRLPSGFYEQYF
TRBV4-2	TRBJ2-4	TRBD1	-	TGTGCCAGCAGCCAAGACCGGGGTGAGGACAGGGGGCTAGCCAAAAACATTCAGTACTTC	CASSQDRGEDRGLAKNIQYF
TRBV28	TRBJ2-5	TRBD2	-	TGTGCCAGCAGTTTGACTAGCGGAGACCAAGAGACCCAGTACTTC	CASSLTSGDQETQYF
TRBV19	TRBJ1-2	-	-	TGTGCCAGTAGTACAGACCCGCGCGGGATCTATGGCTACACCTTC	CASSTDPRGIYGYTF
TRBV28	TRBJ1-2	-	-	TGTGCCAGCTGTTCGGGGTCCAACTATGGCTACACCTTC	CASCSGSNYGYTF
TRBV5-1	TRBJ2-7	-	-	TGCGCCAGCAGCTTGGCTATAGGGGGCTACGAGCAGTACTTC	CASSLAIGGYEQYF
TRBV3-1/TRBV3-2	TRBJ2-5	-	-	TGTGCCAGCAGCCAAGAAGCGTTTGGGACCCAGTACTTC	CASSQEAFGTQYF
TRBV29-1	TRBJ2-7	-	-	TGCAGCGCCGGTGGAACCTACGAGCAGTACTTC	CSAGGTYEQYF
TRBV24-1	TRBJ1-5	-	-	TGTGCCACCAGTGATCCTGTTTACCCTCAGCCCCAGCATTTT	CATSDPVYPQPQHF
TRBV5-4	TRBJ1-1	TRBD1	-	TGTGCCAGCAGCTCCCAGACAGGGGCGAACACTGAAGCTTTCTTT	CASSSQTGANTEAFF
TRBV9	TRBJ1-3	-	-	TGTGCCAGCAGCGTAGATGGGACGCCAACCTCTGGAAACACCATATATTTT	CASSVDGTPTSGNTIYF
TRBV5-6	TRBJ1-2	TRBD1	-	TGTGCCAGCAGCTTCCGACAGGGTATCTATGGCTACACCTTC	CASSFRQGIYGYTF
TRBV2	TRBJ1-1	-	-	TGTGCCAGCAGGCTCCTCGAGCGGTTGAACACTGAAGCTTTCTTT	CASRLLERLNTEAFF
TRBV12-3/TRBV12-4	TRBJ1-5	-	-	TGTGCCAGCAGTTTACGCGCCAGGCAACCCCAGCATTTT	CASSLRARQPQHF
TRBV30	TRBJ1-6	-	-	TGTGCCTCGTACTCGAGCTCCTATAATTCACCCCTCCACTTT	CASYSSSYNSPLHF
TRBV30	TRBJ1-2	-	-	TGTGCCTGGAGTGTACAGCGGGGGTTAGCTGGCTACACCTTC	CAWSVQRGLAGYTF
TRBV5-1	TRBJ2-7	TRBD2	-	TGCGCCAGCAGCATCGCGGCCGGACTAGCGGAGTCCTACGAGCAGTACTTC	CASSIAAGLAESYEQYF
TRBV15	TRBJ1-2	TRBD1	-	TGTGCCACCAGCAGAGAGACAGGGGATGGCTACACCTTC	CATSRETGDGYTF
TRBV7-9	TRBJ1-4	TRBD1	-	TGTGCCAGCAGCCAGGCCGGACAGGGAGGCGGAAAACTGTTTTTT	CASSQAGQGGGKLFF
TRBV4-1	TRBJ1-2	-	-	TGCGCCAGCAGACCGACAGCCTCTAACTATGGCTACACCTTC	CASRPTASNYGYTF
TRBV30	TRBJ2-5	TRBD2	-	TGTGCCTGGAGTGTAGCGGGGGGGCCTAAGACCCAGTACTTC	CAWSVAGGPKTQYF
TRBV7-2	TRBJ1-1	-	-	TGTGCCAGCACCCTAGGGGGAAACACTGAAGCTTTCTTT	CASTLGGNTEAFF
TRBV5-1	TRBJ2-1	TRBD2	-	TGCGCCAGCAGCTTAACCGGGACTAGCGGGAACAATGAGCAGTTCTTC	CASSLTGTSGNNEQFF
TRBV19	TRBJ2-7	-	-	TGTGCCAGTAGTATTTCCGGGCCAGGGCTAACCTACGAGCAGTACTTC	CASSISGPGLTYEQYF
TRBV11-2	TRBJ2-3	-	-	TGTGCCAGCAGCTTAGAACGGACTGACTGGGGTACGGATACGCAGTATTTT	CASSLERTDWGTDTQYF
TRBV28	TRBJ1-5	-	few	TGTGCCAGCAGCACCCCGCTCGATCCCTATCAGCCCCAGCATTTT	CASSTPLDPYQPQHF
TRBV6-2/TRBV6-3	TRBJ2-3	-	-	TGTGCCAGCAGTTACTCGACAGGCACAGATACGCAGTATTTT	CASSYSTGTDTQYF
TRBV4-1	TRBJ1-1	-	few	TGCGCCAGCAGCCAAGAGACGGGCCCGAACACTGAAGCTTTCTTT	CASSQETGPNTEAFF
TRBV11-2	TRBJ1-5	-	-	TGTGCCAGCAGCCCTGACGGATTCAATCAGCCCCAGCATTTT	CASSPDGFNQPQHF
TRBV19	TRBJ2-6	TRBD1	-	TGTGCCAGTACCCCACCGGGACAGGGGCCCTCTGGGGCCAACGTCCTGACTTTC	CASTPPGQGPSGANVLTF
TRBV19	TRBJ2-5	-	-	TGTGCCAGTAGTATTCAGGGGTCGGAGACCCAGTACTTC	CASSIQGSETQYF
TRBV9	TRBJ1-2	TRBD1	-	TGTGCCAGCAGCGATCGGACAGGGCGTTGGGGCTACACCTTC	CASSDRTGRWGYTF
TRBV6-5	TRBJ1-2	-	-	TGTGCCAGCAAAAAAGGGGGGTACTATGGCTACACCTTC	CASKKGGYYGYTF
TRBV19	TRBJ1-2	TRBD1	-	TGTGCCAGTAGTATGTTTGGGGACAGGGGATTTTATGGCTACACCTTC	CASSMFGDRGFYGYTF